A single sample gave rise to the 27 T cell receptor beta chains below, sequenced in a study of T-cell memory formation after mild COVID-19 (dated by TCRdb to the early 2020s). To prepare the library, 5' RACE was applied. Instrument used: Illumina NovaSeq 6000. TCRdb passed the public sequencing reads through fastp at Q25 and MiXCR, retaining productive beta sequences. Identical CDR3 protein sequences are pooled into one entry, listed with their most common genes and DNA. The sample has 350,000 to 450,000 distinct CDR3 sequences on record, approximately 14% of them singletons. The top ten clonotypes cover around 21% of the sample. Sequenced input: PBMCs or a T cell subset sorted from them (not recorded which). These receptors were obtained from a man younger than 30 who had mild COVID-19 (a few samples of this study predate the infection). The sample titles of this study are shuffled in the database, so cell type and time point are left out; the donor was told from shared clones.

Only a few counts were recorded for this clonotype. In DNA, the CDR3 is TGTGCCAGCAGCCCCCCGGTTGGACAAGCCTACGAGCAGTACTTC. Its translation is CASSPPVGQAYEQYF. The rearrangement uses TRBV7-8 and TRBJ2-7; possible D gene TRBD1, 5 bases. CDR1 and CDR2 from the germline V gene are SGHVS and FQNEAQ. CDR3 length: 15 amino acids. The V end lost 5 bases, the J end lost 2 bases, and 16 bases lay between the germline ends.

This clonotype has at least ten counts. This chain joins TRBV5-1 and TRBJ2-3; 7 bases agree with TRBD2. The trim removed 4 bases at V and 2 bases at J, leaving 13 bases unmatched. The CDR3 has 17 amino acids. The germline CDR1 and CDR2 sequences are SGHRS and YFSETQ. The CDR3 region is CASSPYSGGGATDTQYF. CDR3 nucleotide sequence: TGCGCCAGCAGCCCCTACTCGGGCGGGGGAGCCACAGATACGCAGTATTTT.

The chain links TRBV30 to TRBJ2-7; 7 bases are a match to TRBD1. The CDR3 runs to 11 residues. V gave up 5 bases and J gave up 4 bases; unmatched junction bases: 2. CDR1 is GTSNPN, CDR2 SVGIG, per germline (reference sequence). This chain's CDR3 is CAWSRGYEQYF. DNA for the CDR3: TGTGCCTGGTCCAGGGGGTACGAGCAGTACTTC.

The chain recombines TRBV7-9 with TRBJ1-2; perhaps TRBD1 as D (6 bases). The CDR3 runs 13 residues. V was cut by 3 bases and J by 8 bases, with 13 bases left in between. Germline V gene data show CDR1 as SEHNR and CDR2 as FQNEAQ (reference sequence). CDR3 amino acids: CASSFEGQGGYTF. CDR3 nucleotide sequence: TGTGCCAGCAGCTTCGAGGGCCAGGGGGGCTACACCTTC.

The CDR3 sequence is CASRLTLDGRNTEAFF. The CDR3 DNA reads as TGTGCCAGCCGACTTACCCTGGACGGGAGGAACACTGAAGCTTTCTTT. The rearrangement joins TRBV19 to TRBJ1-1, with D hard to call. V lost 9 bases and J lost 1, with 21 bases in between. CDR3 size: 16 residues. Looked up from germline, CDR1 is LNHDA and CDR2 is SQIVND (reference sequence).

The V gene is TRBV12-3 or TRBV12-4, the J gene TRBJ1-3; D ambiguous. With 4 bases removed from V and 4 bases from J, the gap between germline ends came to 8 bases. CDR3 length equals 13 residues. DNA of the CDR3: TGTGCCAGCAGTTCAGTCAGGGGAAACACCATATATTTT. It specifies CASSSVRGNTIYF.

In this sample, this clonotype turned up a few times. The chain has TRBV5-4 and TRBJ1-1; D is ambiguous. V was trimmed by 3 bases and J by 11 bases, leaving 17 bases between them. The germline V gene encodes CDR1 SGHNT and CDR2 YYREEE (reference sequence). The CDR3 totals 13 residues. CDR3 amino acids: CASSSRNTDEAFF. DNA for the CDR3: TGTGCCAGCAGCTCAAGGAACACGGATGAGGCTTTCTTT.

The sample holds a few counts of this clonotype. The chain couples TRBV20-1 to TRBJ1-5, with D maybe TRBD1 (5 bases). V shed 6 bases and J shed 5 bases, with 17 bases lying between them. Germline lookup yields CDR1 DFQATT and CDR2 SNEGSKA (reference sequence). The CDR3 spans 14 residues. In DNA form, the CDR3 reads TGCAGTGCGAACGACCCCGGGGGGGATCAGCCCCAGCATTTT. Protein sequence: CSANDPGGDQPQHF.

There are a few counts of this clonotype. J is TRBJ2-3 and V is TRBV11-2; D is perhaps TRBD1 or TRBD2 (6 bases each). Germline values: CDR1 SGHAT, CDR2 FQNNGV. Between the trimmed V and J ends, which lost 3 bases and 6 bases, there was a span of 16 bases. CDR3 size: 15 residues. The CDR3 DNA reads TGTGCCAGCAGCTTCGCTGGGGGGCCATGGGATACGCAGTATTTT. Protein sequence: CASSFAGGPWDTQYF.

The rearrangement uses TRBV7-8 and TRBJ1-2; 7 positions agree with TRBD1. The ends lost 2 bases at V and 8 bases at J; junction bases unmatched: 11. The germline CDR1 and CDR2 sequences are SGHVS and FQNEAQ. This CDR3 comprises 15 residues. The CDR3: CASSLRRTGYLGYTF. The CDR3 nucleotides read TGTGCCAGCAGCTTACGAAGGACAGGCTATTTGGGCTACACCTTC.

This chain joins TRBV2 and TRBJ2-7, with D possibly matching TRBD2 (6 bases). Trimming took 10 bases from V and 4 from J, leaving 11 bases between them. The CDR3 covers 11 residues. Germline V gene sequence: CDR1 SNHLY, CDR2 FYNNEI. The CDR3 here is CATGGEYEQYV. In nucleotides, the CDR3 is TGTGCCACCGGCGGGGAATACGAGCAGTACGTC.

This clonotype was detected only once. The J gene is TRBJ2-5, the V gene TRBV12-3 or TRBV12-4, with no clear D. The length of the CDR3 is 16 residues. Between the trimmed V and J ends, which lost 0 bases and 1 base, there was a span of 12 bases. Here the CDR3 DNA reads TGTGCCAGCAGTTTAGCGCAGAATGGGTTCCAAGAGACCCAGTACTTC. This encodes CASSLAQNGFQETQYF.

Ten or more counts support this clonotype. The CDR3 bases are TGTGCCAGCAGGACTAGCGGGAGCACAGATACGCAGTATTTT. Its protein is CASRTSGSTDTQYF. The J gene is TRBJ2-3, the V gene TRBV6-2 or TRBV6-3; 10 bases map to TRBD2. After removal of 6 bases from V and 0 bases from J, the junction contained 0 bases not matched to a gene. This CDR3 contains 14 residues. CDR1 and CDR2 from the germline V gene are MNHEY and SVGEGT.

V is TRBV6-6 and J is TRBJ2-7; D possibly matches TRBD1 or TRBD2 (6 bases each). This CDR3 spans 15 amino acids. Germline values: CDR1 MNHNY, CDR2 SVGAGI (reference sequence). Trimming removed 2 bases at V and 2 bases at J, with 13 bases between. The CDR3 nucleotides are TGTGCCAGCAGTTACGAGGTCGGGGGCCCCTACGAGCAGTACGTC. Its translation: CASSYEVGGPYEQYV.

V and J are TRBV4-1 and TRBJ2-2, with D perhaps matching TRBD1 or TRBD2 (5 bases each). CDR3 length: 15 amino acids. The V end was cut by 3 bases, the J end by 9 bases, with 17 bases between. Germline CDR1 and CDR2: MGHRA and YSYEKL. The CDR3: CASSQSTGPSRELFF. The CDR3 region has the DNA TGCGCCAGCAGCCAGTCAACGGGACCTAGCCGGGAGCTGTTTTTT.

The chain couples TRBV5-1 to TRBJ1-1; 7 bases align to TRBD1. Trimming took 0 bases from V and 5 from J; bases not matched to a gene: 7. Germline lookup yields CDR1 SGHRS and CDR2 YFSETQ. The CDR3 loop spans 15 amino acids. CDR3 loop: CASSLVRGRGTEAFF. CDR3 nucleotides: TGCGCCAGCAGCTTGGTTAGGGGGCGCGGTACTGAAGCTTTCTTT.

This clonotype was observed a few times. The CDR3 DNA follows: TGTGCCAGCAGCCAAGACCCTATGGCGTCTGATACGCAGTATTTT. Translated, it gives CASSQDPMASDTQYF. V and J are TRBV3-1 and TRBJ2-3; the D is unclear. The CDR3 consists of 15 residues. Germline CDR1 is LGHDT and CDR2 is YNNKEL (reference sequence). The V and J ends lost 0 bases and 6 bases respectively, with 13 bases between them.

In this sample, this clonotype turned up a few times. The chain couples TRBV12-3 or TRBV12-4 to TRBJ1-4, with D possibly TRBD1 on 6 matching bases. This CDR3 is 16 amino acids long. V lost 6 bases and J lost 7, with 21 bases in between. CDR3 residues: CASSNSGHYSGEKLFF. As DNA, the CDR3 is TGTGCCAGCAGCAACTCGGGACACTACTCCGGTGAAAAACTGTTTTTT.

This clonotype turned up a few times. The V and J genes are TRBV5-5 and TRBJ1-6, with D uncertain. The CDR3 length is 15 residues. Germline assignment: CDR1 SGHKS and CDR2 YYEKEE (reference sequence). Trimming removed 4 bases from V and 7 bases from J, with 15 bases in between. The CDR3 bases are TGTGCCAGCAGCACCGGGTTCCCCTTAAATTCACCCCTCCACTTT. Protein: CASSTGFPLNSPLHF. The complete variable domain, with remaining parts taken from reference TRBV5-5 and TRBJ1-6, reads DAGVTQSPTHLIKTRGQQVTLRCSPISGHKSVSWYQQVLGQGPQFIFQYYEKEERGRGNFPDRFSARQFPNYSSELNVNALLLGDSALYLCASSTGFPLNSPLHFGNGTRLTVT.

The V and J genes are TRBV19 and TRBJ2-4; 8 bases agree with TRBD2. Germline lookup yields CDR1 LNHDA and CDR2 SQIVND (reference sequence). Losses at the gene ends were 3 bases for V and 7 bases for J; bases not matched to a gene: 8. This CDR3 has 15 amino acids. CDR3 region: CASSMTGGVRNIQYF. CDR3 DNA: TGTGCCAGTAGTATGACGGGGGGGGTTCGGAACATTCAGTACTTC. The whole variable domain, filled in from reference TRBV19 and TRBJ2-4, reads DGGITQSPKYLFRKEGQNVTLSCEQNLNHDAMYWYRQDPGQGLRLIYYSQIVNDFQKGDIAEGYSVSREKKESFPLTVTSAQKNPTAFYLCASSMTGGVRNIQYFGAGTRLSVL.

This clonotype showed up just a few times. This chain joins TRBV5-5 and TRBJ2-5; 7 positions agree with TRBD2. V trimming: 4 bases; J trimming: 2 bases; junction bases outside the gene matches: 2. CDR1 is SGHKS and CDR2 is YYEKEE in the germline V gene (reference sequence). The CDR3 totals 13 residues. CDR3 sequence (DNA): TGTGCCAGCAGCCACGGGGGGCAAGAGACCCAGTACTTC. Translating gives CASSHGGQETQYF.

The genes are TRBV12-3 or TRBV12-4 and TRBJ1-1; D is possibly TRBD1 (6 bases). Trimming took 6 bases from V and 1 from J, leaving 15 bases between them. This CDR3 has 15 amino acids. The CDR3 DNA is TGTGCCAGCAGGGTCGCGGAGGGACAGAACACTGAAGCTTTCTTT. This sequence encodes CASRVAEGQNTEAFF.

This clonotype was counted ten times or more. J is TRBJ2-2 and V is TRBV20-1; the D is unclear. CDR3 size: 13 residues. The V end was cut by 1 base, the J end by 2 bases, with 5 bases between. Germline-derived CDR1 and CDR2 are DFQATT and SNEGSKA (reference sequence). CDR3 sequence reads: CSARGGNTGELFF. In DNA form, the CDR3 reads TGCAGTGCTAGAGGGGGTAACACCGGGGAGCTGTTTTTT.

The CDR3 protein is CASSQPQETQYF. CDR3 nucleotides: TGCGCCAGCAGCCAGCCCCAAGAGACCCAGTACTTC. This sequence joins TRBV4-1 and TRBJ2-5; D is undetermined. The CDR3 runs to 12 residues. Trimming stripped 3 bases from V and 1 base from J, with 3 bases between. CDR1 MGHRA and CDR2 YSYEKL come from the germline V gene.

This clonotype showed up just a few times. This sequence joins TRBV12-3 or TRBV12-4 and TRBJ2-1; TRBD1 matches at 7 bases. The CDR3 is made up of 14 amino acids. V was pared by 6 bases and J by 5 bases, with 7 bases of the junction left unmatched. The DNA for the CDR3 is TGTGCCAGCAGCCGGACAGGATCGAACAATGAGCAGTTCTTC. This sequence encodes CASSRTGSNNEQFF.

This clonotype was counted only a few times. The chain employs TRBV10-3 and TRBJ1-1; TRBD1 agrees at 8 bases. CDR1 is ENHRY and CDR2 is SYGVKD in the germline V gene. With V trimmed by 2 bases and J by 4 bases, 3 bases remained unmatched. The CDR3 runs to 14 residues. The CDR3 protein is CAISEQGAVTEAFF. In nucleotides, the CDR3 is TGTGCCATCAGTGAGCAGGGGGCCGTCACTGAAGCTTTCTTT.

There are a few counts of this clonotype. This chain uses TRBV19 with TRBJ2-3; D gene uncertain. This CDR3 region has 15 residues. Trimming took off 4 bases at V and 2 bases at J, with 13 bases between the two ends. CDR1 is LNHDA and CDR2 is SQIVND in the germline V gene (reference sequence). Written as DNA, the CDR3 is TGTGCCAGTAGTACGACCCCTAGTCCCACAGATACGCAGTATTTT. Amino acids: CASSTTPSPTDTQYF.